This T cell receptor (beta chain) came from a study of OX40 agonist ivuxolimab in advanced cancers. Looking at the study overall: More than 35% of patients had received prior checkpoint inhibitor therapy.

Assay used: immunoSEQ multiplex PCR; TCRdb lists only in-frame clones, some missing. There are about 110,000 clones in the sample; approximately 90% occur only once, and approximately 0.49% lies in the top ten. CDR1 and CDR2 from the germline V gene are SEHNR and FQNEAQ (reference sequence). This CDR3 is built from 17 residues. V dropped 1 base and J dropped 0; count of bases not matched to a gene: 4. The chain has TRBV7-9 and TRBJ1-1; 11 bases are shared with TRBD1. Material: CD4+ or CD8+ T cells sorted from blood, obtained in a trial of the OX40 agonist ivuxolimab. This clonotype was obtained from an adult with an advanced solid tumor such as melanoma, head and neck, liver or kidney cancer. CDR3 loop: CASSLGRTGGLNTEAFF. CDR3 bases: TGTGCCAGCAGCTTAGGTAGGACAGGGGGCCTGAACACTGAAGCTTTCTTT.